This is a list of T cell receptor beta chains from one sample in a study of control samples from healthy donors and cancer patients. Profiling relied on immunoSEQ multiplex PCR, and the TCRdb table lists in-frame clones only, not all of them. The sample holds fewer than 500,000 clones, 80% to 95% seen once. Material: PBMCs. These receptors all stem from a man aged 40-49 years with head and neck cancer. Both conserved end residues are trimmed from each CDR3.

j_gene,v_gene,CDR3aa
TRBJ2-1,TRBV30,AWSGPSGDNEQF
TRBJ2-6,TRBV14,ASRYSGANVLT
TRBJ2-5,TRBV28,ASSLASPETQY
TRBJ2-3,TRBV28,ASSPILASAGVEDTQY
TRBJ1-1,TRBV4-1,ASSQGIEAF
TRBJ1-1,TRBV4-1,ASSRGQGSGTEAF
TRBJ2-7,TRBV30,AWSPEIGPGTYEQY
TRBJ1-5,TRBV28,ASSLGSNQPQH
TRBJ2-1,TRBV5-1,ASSRLVSYNEQF
TRBJ2-1,TRBV18,ASSRDPSGGHNEQF
TRBJ2-3,TRBV4-2,ASSQDLRGGDTQY
TRBJ2-3,TRBV9,ASSVGLGVSTDTQY
TRBJ1-1,TRBV7-2,ASSLRGDSSSEAF
TRBJ2-3,TRBV5-1,ASSLGTSGGLTDTQY
TRBJ2-7,TRBV7-6,ARTPSPGGLYEQY
TRBJ2-4,TRBV6-2/TRBV6-3,ASSYSMAILAKNIQY